What follows describes a single T cell receptor beta chain. The CDR3 consists of 13 residues. The germline gives CDR1 SNHLY, CDR2 FYNNEI. V shed 6 bases and J 5 bases; nucleotides not matched to a gene: 6. CD8 cells regarded as naive lacked CD45RO, were positively chosen for CCR7, and omitted terminally differentiated effector memory CD45RA+ cells. The table came from immunoSEQ multiplex PCR; TCRdb's copy has only in-frame clones and leaves some out. The data hold around 2,000,000 clones, with approximately 95% observed a single time. These data originate in a study of shared clonotypes between healthy human individuals.

This clonotype was sampled from a man between 18 and 35 years old in good health. Sequencing was done on a sample of naive CD8+ T cells sorted from blood. The chain combines TRBV2 with TRBJ2-5, with 7 bases aligning to TRBD2. The chain's CDR3 is CASRVSGRETQYF. The CDR3 DNA reads TGTGCCAGCAGGGTTAGCGGGCGGGAGACCCAGTACTTC.